Below are 24 T cell receptor beta chains sequenced from a single sample in a study of blood T cells in healthy people across ages. A second roughly 6 to 11 cycle PCR used barcoded and J-beta primers. TCRdb re-analysed the 5' RACE reads in MiXCR, keeping a single row per CDR3 protein. The sample has roughly 2 million distinct CDR3 sequences; 40% to 55% are singletons. Sequencing was performed on blood. All receptors derive from a woman aged 35 to 49 in good health.

The rearrangement uses TRBV6-5 and TRBJ1-5, with D perhaps TRBD1 (6 bases). V lost 6 bases, J lost 4 bases, and 16 bases lay in between. Germline values: CDR1 MNHEY, CDR2 SVGAGI. This CDR3 is built from 15 residues. CDR3 DNA sequence: TGTGCCAGCAGCCGGACAGCTGTCGGGAATCAGCCCCAGCATTTT. This gives the protein CASSRTAVGNQPQHF.

Note on this clonotype: The junction does not match germline at one end; this may be a read error. The chain links TRBV3-1 to TRBJ2-1; D gene unclear. The CDR3 length is 13 residues. Germline CDR1 reads LGHDT; CDR2 reads YNNKEL (reference sequence). This CDR3 is CASSQVGYNVQFF. The CDR3 DNA reads TGTGCCAGCAGCCAAGTTGGTTACAATGTGCAGTTCTTC.

The rearrangement links TRBV10-3 to TRBJ2-3; weak D call: TRBD2 (5 bases). The germline V gene has CDR1 ENHRY and CDR2 SYGVKD. This CDR3 has 13 amino acids. Trimming pared 8 bases from V and 0 bases from J, leaving 9 bases between. For the CDR3, the DNA is TGTGCCATCGCTAGCCCCAGCACAGATACGCAGTATTTT. This encodes CAIASPSTDTQYF.

As for this clonotype: Because the CDR3's place on the DNA is in doubt, the DNA is left out and the CDR3 is given as listed by TCRdb. The gene calls are TRBV12-3 or TRBV12-4 and TRBJ2-1; the listed D gene, TRBD1, was not tested against the DNA. The CDR3 is 13 amino acids long, termini counted. The CDR3 sequence is CASSWAGGSNGFF.

The chain couples TRBV7-3 to TRBJ2-1, with 9 bases matching TRBD2. CDR1 is SGHTA, CDR2 FQGTGA, per germline. The CDR3 contains 16 residues. V shed 0 bases and J 4 bases; nucleotides not matched to a gene: 4. The CDR3, as DNA: TGTGCCAGCAGCTTAACTGGGACTAGCAGTTACAATGAGCAGTTCTTC. Amino acids: CASSLTGTSSYNEQFF.

This clonotype was counted only a few times. This chain uses TRBV6-2 or TRBV6-3 with TRBJ2-1; D is undetermined. Germline values: CDR1 MNHEY, CDR2 SVGEGT. The V gene lost 1 base and the J gene lost 6 bases, with 13 bases spanning the gap. This CDR3 contains 15 residues. CDR3 residues: CASSYLGLDGNEQFF. The DNA for the CDR3 is TGTGCCAGCAGTTACTTGGGGTTAGATGGCAATGAGCAGTTCTTC.

This clonotype showed up just a few times. The rearrangement uses TRBV20-1 and TRBJ2-1; TRBD2 aligns across 10 bases. With 2 bases clipped from V and 0 bases from J, the junction kept 4 bases outside the gene matches. Germline CDR1 reads DFQATT; CDR2 reads SNEGSKA (reference sequence). The CDR3 spans 16 residues. In DNA, the CDR3 is TGCAGTGCTAGATCCAAGCGGGGGGGCTCCTACAATGAGCAGTTCTTC. It codes for CSARSKRGGSYNEQFF.

The table lists this clonotype with a few counts. The rearrangement uses TRBV7-9 and TRBJ2-1; perhaps TRBD1 as D (6 bases). V lost 5 bases and J lost 6, with 11 bases in between. CDR1 SEHNR and CDR2 FQNEAQ come from the germline V gene (reference sequence). The CDR3 is made up of 13 amino acids. The CDR3 here is CASSPRGFNEQFF. CDR3 sequence (DNA): TGTGCCAGCAGCCCCAGGGGCTTCAATGAGCAGTTCTTC.

In regard to this clonotype: Relative to the germline gene, one junction end is altered; a read error may explain this. The chain carries TRBV4-2 and TRBJ2-3; TRBD2 aligns across 7 bases. The length of the CDR3 is 18 residues. CDR1 and CDR2 (germline): LGHNA, YNFKEQ. This CDR3 is CAGSPKSLADYSTDTQYF. CDR3 sequence (DNA): TGTGCCGGCAGCCCGAAATCTCTAGCGGACTACAGCACAGATACGCAGTATTTT.

V gene TRBV18 combines with J gene TRBJ2-3; 10 bases align to TRBD2. J was trimmed by 3 bases and V by 3 bases; bases with no gene match: 3. CDR3 length: 15 amino acids. The germline V gene has CDR1 KGHSH and CDR2 LQKENI. Here the CDR3 reads CASSPGLARTDTQYF. The CDR3 DNA follows: TGTGCCAGCTCACCGGGACTAGCGAGAACAGATACGCAGTATTTT.

The rearrangement links TRBV20-1 to TRBJ1-6; 10 bases agree with TRBD1. The length of the CDR3 is 13 residues. The germline CDR1 and CDR2 sequences are DFQATT and SNEGSKA (reference sequence). The junction had 3 bases not matched to a gene; V was cut back by 7 bases and J by 6 bases. The CDR3 DNA reads as TGCAGTGGACAGGGGGCTGGTAATTCACCCCTCCACTTT. Protein: CSGQGAGNSPLHF.

This clonotype was found a few times. The V gene is TRBV12-3 or TRBV12-4, the J gene TRBJ2-5, with D possibly being TRBD1 (6 bases). The V and J ends lost 8 bases and 2 bases respectively, with 12 bases between them. CDR3 length: 13 amino acids. CDR3 sequence reads: CASGNRVQETQYF. In DNA form, the CDR3 reads TGTGCCAGCGGGAACAGGGTTCAAGAGACCCAGTACTTC.

This clonotype turned up a few times. The J gene is TRBJ1-2, the V gene TRBV7-9; TRBD1 agrees at 9 bases. After removal of 6 bases from V and 1 base from J, the junction contained 6 bases not matched to a gene. The CDR3 extends over 15 amino acids. The germline V gene has CDR1 SEHNR and CDR2 FQNEAQ (reference sequence). CDR3 amino acids: CASRHKDRGNYGYTF. The CDR3 DNA reads as TGTGCCAGCAGACACAAGGACAGGGGTAACTATGGCTACACCTTC.

The CDR3 DNA sequence: TGTGCCAGCAAAAGCTTGGCGGTTGACTACAATGAGCAGTTCTTC. The encoded protein is CASKSLAVDYNEQFF. The chain joins TRBV7-9 to TRBJ2-1; unclear D gene. Germline assignment: CDR1 SEHNR and CDR2 FQNEAQ (reference sequence). V was shortened by 7 bases and J by 3 bases, with 16 bases between the two germline ends. The CDR3 loop spans 15 amino acids.

The chain links TRBV4-3 to TRBJ2-1; 10 bases map to TRBD1. The germline gives CDR1 LGHNA, CDR2 YSLEER. The trim removed 1 base at V and 8 bases at J, leaving 5 bases unmatched. CDR3 length equals 15 residues. The CDR3 reads CASSQVIDRGHEQFF. Here the CDR3 DNA reads TGCGCCAGCAGCCAAGTAATAGACAGGGGGCATGAGCAGTTCTTC.

The J gene is TRBJ1-1, the V gene TRBV29-1, with D possibly being TRBD1 (5 bases). Germline lookup yields CDR1 SQVTM and CDR2 ANQGSEA. CDR3 length: 13 amino acids. V dropped 2 bases and J dropped 8 bases, with 15 bases sitting between them. CDR3 nucleotides: TGCAGCGTTGAACCAGGGAGTGGGTCAGAAGCTTTCTTT. Translating gives CSVEPGSGSEAFF.

This chain joins TRBV4-3 and TRBJ2-3; unclear D gene. With 2 bases removed from V and 4 bases from J, the gap between germline ends came to 13 bases. This CDR3 contains 15 residues. CDR1 is LGHNA and CDR2 is YSLEER in the germline V gene. CDR3: CASSQYLGPADTQYF. The DNA of the CDR3 is TGCGCCAGCAGCCAATACCTAGGCCCCGCAGATACGCAGTATTTT.

The CDR3 spells CASSQDGAGGVEQFF. The CDR3 nucleotides are TGCGCCAGCAGCCAAGATGGAGCGGGGGGGGTTGAGCAGTTCTTC. J is TRBJ2-1 and V is TRBV4-3; 10 bases match TRBD2. The CDR3 loop spans 15 amino acids. Germline V gives CDR1 LGHNA, CDR2 YSLEER. With 0 bases clipped from V and 9 bases from J, the junction kept 5 bases outside the gene matches.

The chain is built from TRBV9 and TRBJ2-6; the D gene is possibly TRBD2 (6 bases). The ends were cut back, 0 bases at V and 1 base at J, with 11 bases in the middle. The CDR3 has 17 residues. In germline, CDR1 is SGDLS, CDR2 YYNGEE. In nucleotides, the CDR3 is TGTGCCAGCAGCGTAGCTACAGGACTATCTGGGGCCAACGTCCTGACTTTC. Encoded protein: CASSVATGLSGANVLTF.

V gene TRBV6-6 combines with J gene TRBJ2-3, with D uncertain. This CDR3 has 15 amino acids. Between the trimmed V and J ends, which lost 6 bases and 1 base, there was a span of 14 bases. Germline lookup yields CDR1 MNHNY and CDR2 SVGAGI (reference sequence). The CDR3 DNA follows: TGTGCCAGCAGCTTACACTCAACCGGCACAGATACGCAGTATTTT. It translates to CASSLHSTGTDTQYF.

V usage is TRBV7-9 and J usage is TRBJ1-2; 9 nucleotides match TRBD1. Germline V CDR1 and CDR2: SEHNR, FQNEAQ (reference sequence). V dropped 5 bases and J dropped 7; count of bases not matched to a gene: 8. The CDR3 has 14 amino acids. DNA of the CDR3: TGTGCCAGCAGCGCCGGGACAGGGAGGGCTGGCTACACCTTC. It is translated as CASSAGTGRAGYTF.

The rearrangement joins TRBV13 to TRBJ1-2; tentative D call: TRBD1 (6 bases). V was trimmed by 5 bases and J by 0 bases, leaving 22 bases between them. Germline assignment: CDR1 PRHDT and CDR2 FYEKMQ (reference sequence). The length of the CDR3 is 18 residues. The CDR3 loop reads CASSGQTAPDQTNYGYTF. The CDR3 DNA reads as TGTGCCAGCAGCGGACAGACAGCCCCAGACCAGACTAACTATGGCTACACCTTC.

The gene calls are TRBV4-1 and TRBJ2-6; no definite D call. Trimming left V 4 bases short and J 2 bases short, with 9 bases between. The length of the CDR3 is 15 residues. Germline V lookup: CDR1 MGHRA, CDR2 YSYEKL. The CDR3 reads CASSRVLAGANVLTF. The DNA of the CDR3 is TGCGCCAGCAGCCGAGTGCTAGCTGGGGCCAACGTCCTGACTTTC.

The J gene is TRBJ2-3, the V gene TRBV5-1; D is possibly TRBD2 (5 bases). Germline values: CDR1 SGHRS, CDR2 YFSETQ. V was trimmed by 4 bases and J by 3 bases, leaving 18 bases between them. CDR3 size: 16 residues. The CDR3, as DNA: TGCGCCAGCAGCCGGACTTCTTCCCCCGGGACAGATACGCAGTATTTT. Protein sequence: CASSRTSSPGTDTQYF.